This T cell receptor beta chain was retrieved from a study of cytomegalovirus exposure and HLA in healthy donors. General study findings and limits: Researchers reported in a later analysis that a missense DCLRE1C variant was tied to TCR beta V- and J-gene trimming.

The CDR3 is 15 amino acids. The germline CDR1 and CDR2 sequences are LGHNA and YNFKEQ. The V and J ends lost 0 bases and 0 bases respectively, with 8 bases between them. Worth noting for this clone: Its antigen is as yet unknown.

The PCR employed 60 Vbeta primers together with 13 Jbeta primers. The table came from immunoSEQ multiplex PCR; TCRdb's copy has only in-frame clones and leaves some out. This table has more than 150,000 clones, around 80% appearing once. This sequence originates from a woman in her forties in good health and CMV-seropositive. The sequenced sample was PBMCs. V and J are TRBV4-2 and TRBJ2-5; tentative D call: TRBD1 (6 bases). CDR3 bases: TGTGCCAGCAGCCAAGAGGACAGCAACCAAGAGACCCAGTACTTC. It codes for CASSQEDSNQETQYF.